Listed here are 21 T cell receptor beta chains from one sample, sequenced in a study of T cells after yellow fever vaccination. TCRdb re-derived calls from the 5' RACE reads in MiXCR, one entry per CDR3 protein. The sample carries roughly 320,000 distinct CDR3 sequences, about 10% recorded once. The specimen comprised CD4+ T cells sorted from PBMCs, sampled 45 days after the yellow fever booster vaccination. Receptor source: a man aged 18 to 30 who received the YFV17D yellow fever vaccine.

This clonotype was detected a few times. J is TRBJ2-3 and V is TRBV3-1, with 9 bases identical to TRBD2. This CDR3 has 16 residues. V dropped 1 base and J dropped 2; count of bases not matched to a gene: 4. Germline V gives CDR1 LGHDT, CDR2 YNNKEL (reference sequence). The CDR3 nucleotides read TGTGCCAGCAGCCAAGGGGCTAGCGGGGACACAGATACGCAGTATTTT. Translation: CASSQGASGDTDTQYF.

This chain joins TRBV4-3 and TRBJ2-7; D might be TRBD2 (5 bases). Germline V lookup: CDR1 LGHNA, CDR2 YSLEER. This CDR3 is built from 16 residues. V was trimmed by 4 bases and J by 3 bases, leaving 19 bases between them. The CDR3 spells CASSPRPDGKLYEQYF. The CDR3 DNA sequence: TGCGCCAGCAGCCCGCGGCCCGACGGGAAACTCTACGAGCAGTACTTC.

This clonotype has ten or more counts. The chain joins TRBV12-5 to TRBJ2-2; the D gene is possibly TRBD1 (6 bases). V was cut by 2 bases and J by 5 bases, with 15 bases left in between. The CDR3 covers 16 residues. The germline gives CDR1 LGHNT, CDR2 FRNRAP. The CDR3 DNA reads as TGTGCTAGTGGTTTGCTTACGGGACACCTAACCGGGGAGCTGTTTTTT. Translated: CASGLLTGHLTGELFF.

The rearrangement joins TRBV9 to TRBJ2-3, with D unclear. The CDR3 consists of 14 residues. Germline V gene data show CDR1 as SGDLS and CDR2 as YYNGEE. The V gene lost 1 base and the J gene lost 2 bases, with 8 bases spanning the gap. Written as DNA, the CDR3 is TGTGCCAGCAGCGTAAGGCAGAACACAGATACGCAGTATTTT. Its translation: CASSVRQNTDTQYF.

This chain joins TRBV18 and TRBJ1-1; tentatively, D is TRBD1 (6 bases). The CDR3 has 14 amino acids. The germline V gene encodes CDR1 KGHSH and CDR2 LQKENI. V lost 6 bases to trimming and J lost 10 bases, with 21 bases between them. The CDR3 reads CASSPAGTPQGAFF. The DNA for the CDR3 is TGTGCCAGCTCTCCAGCAGGGACACCCCAGGGAGCTTTCTTT.

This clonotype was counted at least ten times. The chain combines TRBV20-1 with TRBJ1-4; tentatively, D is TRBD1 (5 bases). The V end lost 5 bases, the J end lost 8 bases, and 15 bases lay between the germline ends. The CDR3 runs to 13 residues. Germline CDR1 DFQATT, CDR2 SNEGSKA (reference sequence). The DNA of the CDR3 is TGCAGTGCTGGTGACAAGGGGAGAGAAAAACTGTTTTTT. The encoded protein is CSAGDKGREKLFF.

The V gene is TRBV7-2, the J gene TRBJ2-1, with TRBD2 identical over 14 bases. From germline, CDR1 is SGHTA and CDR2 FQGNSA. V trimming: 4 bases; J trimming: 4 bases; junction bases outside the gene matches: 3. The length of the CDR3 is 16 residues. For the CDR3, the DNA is TGTGCCAGCAGCTACGGACTAGCGGGGGGATACAATGAGCAGTTCTTC. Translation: CASSYGLAGGYNEQFF.

CDR3: CASSLLWGDNTGELFF. As DNA, the CDR3 is TGTGCCAGCAGCTTATTGTGGGGGGATAACACCGGGGAGCTGTTTTTT. This chain uses TRBV11-2 with TRBJ2-2; D might be TRBD2 (6 bases). V lost 2 bases and J lost 2, with 12 bases in between. In germline, CDR1 is SGHAT, CDR2 FQNNGV. This CDR3 contains 16 residues.

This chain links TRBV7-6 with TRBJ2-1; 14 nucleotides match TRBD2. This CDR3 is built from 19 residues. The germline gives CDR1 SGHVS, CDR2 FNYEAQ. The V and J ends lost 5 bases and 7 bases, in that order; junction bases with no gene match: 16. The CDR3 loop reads CASSVRLAGGFLTTNEQFF. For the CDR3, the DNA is TGTGCCAGCAGCGTCCGACTAGCGGGGGGGTTTCTTACCACTAATGAGCAGTTCTTC.

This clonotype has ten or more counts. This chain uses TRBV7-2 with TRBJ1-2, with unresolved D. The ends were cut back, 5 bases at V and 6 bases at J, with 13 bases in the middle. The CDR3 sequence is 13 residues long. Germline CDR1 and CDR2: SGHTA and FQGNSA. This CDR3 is CASSPTPQDGYTF. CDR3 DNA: TGTGCCAGCAGCCCTACCCCCCAGGATGGCTACACCTTC.

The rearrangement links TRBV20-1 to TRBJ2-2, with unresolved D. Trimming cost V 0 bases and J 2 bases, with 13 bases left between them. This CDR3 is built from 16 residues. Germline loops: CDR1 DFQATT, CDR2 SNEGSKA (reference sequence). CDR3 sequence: CSARDVLVPNTGELFF. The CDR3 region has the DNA TGCAGTGCTAGAGATGTCCTAGTACCCAACACCGGGGAGCTGTTTTTT.

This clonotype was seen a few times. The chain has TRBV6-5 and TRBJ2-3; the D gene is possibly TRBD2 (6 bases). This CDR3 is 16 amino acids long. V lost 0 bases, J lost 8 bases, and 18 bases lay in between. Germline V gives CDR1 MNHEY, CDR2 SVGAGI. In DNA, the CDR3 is TGTGCCAGCAGTTACTCGGGACTTGTGGCTGGGGTTACGCAGTATTTT. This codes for CASSYSGLVAGVTQYF.

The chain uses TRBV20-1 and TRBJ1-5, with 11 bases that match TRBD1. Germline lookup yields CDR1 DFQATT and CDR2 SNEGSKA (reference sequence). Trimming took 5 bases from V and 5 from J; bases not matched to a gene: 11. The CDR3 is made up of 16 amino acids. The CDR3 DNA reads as TGCAGTGCTCCTCGGACAGGGGGCAATCGGGATCAGCCCCAGCATTTT. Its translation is CSAPRTGGNRDQPQHF.

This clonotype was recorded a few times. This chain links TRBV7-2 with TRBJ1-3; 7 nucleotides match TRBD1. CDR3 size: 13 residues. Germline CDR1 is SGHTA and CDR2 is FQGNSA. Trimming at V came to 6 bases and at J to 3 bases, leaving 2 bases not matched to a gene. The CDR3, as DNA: TGTGCCAGCAGTACAGGGGATGGAAACACCATATATTTT. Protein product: CASSTGDGNTIYF. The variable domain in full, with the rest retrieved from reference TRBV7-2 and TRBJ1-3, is GAGVSQSPSNKVTEKGKDVELRCDPISGHTALYWYRQSLGQGLEFLIYFQGNSAPDKSGLPSDRFSAERTGGSVSTLTIQRTQQEDSAVYLCASSTGDGNTIYFGEGSWLTVV.

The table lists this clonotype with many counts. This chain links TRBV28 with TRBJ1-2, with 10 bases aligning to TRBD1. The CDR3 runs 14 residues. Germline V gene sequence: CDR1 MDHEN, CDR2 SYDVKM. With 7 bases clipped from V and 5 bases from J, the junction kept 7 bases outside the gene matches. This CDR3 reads CASTHGTGEYGYTF. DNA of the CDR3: TGTGCCAGCACCCATGGGACAGGGGAATATGGCTACACCTTC.

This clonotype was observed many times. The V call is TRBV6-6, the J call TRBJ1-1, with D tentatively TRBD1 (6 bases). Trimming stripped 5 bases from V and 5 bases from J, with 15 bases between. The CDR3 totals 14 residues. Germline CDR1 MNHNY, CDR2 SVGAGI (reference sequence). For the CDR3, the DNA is TGTGCCAGCAGTAACAGGGATCTTTTTACTGAAGCTTTCTTT. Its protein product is CASSNRDLFTEAFF.

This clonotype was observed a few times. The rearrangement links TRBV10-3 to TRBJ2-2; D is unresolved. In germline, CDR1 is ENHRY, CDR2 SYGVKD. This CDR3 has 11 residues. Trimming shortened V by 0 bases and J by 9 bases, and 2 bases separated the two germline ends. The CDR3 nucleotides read TGTGCCATCAGTGAGTCGAGGGAGCTGTTTTTT. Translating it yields CAISESRELFF.

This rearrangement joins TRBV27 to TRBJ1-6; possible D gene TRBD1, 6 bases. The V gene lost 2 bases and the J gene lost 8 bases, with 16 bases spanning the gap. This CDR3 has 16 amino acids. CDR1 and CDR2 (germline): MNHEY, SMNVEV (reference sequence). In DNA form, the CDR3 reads TGTGCCAGCAGTTTACGGCCCGTGTCAGGGGATTCACCCCTCCACTTT. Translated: CASSLRPVSGDSPLHF.

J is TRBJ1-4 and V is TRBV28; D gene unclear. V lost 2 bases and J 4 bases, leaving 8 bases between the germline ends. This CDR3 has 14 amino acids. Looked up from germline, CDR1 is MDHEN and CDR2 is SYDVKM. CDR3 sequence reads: CASSLQHHNEKLFF. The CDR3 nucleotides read TGTGCCAGCAGTTTACAGCATCATAATGAAAAACTGTTTTTT. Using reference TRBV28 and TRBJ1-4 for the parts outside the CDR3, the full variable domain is DVKVTQSSRYLVKRTGEKVFLECVQDMDHENMFWYRQDPGLGLRLIYFSYDVKMKEKGDIPEGYSVSREKKERFSLILESASTNQTSMYLCASSLQHHNEKLFFGSGTQLSVL.

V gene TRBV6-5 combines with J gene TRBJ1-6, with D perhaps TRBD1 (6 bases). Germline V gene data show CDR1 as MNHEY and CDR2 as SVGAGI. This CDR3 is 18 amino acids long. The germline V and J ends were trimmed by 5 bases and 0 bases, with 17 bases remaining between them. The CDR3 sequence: CASSLRGQAHSYNSPLHF. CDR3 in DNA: TGTGCCAGCAGTCTCCGGGGACAAGCACACTCCTATAATTCACCCCTCCACTTT.

The CDR3 is CASSPGQASSYEQYF. The DNA of the CDR3 is TGTGCCAGCTCACCGGGCCAGGCCAGCTCCTACGAGCAGTACTTC. The chain has TRBV18 and TRBJ2-7; D gene uncertain. The V and J ends lost 3 bases and 0 bases respectively, with 12 bases between them. From germline, CDR1 is KGHSH and CDR2 LQKENI. This CDR3 has 15 amino acids.